This passage covers 30 T cell receptor beta chains from one sample sequenced in a study of OX40 agonist ivuxolimab in advanced cancers. Here immunoSEQ multiplex PCR was the method, and the copy in TCRdb shows in-frame clones only, minus some. The sample has around 55,000 clones, roughly 86% seen once. The sequencing here drew on CD4+ or CD8+ T cells sorted from blood, taken in a trial of the OX40 agonist ivuxolimab. Source of these receptors: an adult with an advanced solid tumor such as melanoma, head and neck, liver or kidney cancer.

This clone was recorded once. The CDR3 DNA sequence: TGTGCCAGCATCAACCACCGGGGGGCCGACAATGAGCAGTTCTTC. Protein product: CASINHRGADNEQFF. This chain joins TRBV7-9 and TRBJ2-1, with D tentatively TRBD2 (7 bases). The CDR3 is 15 residues long. CDR1 and CDR2 from the germline V gene are SEHNR and FQNEAQ (reference sequence). Trimming removed 7 bases from V and 5 bases from J, with 18 bases in between.

The chain employs TRBV9 and TRBJ1-2; possible D gene TRBD1, 5 bases. V lost 3 bases and J 10 bases, leaving 22 bases between the germline ends. CDR1 is SGDLS and CDR2 is YYNGEE in the germline V gene. The CDR3 loop spans 15 amino acids. CDR3 bases: TGTGCCAGCAGCGCTGCAGGGAATTCCGATCTCCTCTACACCTTC. Its translation is CASSAAGNSDLLYTF. The full variable domain, completed using reference TRBV9 and TRBJ1-2, is DSGVTQTPKHLITATGQRVTLRCSPRSGDLSVYWYQQSLDQGLQFLIQYYNGEERAKGNILERFSAQQFPDLHSELNLSSLELGDSALYFCASSAAGNSDLLYTFGSGTRLTVV.

This chain uses TRBV28 with TRBJ1-4; 9 positions match TRBD1. Germline CDR1 MDHEN, CDR2 SYDVKM. V lost 5 bases to trimming and J lost 0 bases; unmatched junction nucleotides: 10. The CDR3 spans 18 residues. CDR3 loop: CASSAPDRGFATNEKLFF. The CDR3 nucleotides read TGTGCCAGCAGTGCGCCCGACAGGGGGTTTGCAACTAATGAAAAACTGTTTTTT.

The V gene is TRBV7-4, the J gene TRBJ2-7; possibly TRBD1 or TRBD2 for D (6 bases each). The germline gives CDR1 SGHVT, CDR2 SQSDAQ. Trimming shortened V by 2 bases and J by 4 bases, and 12 bases separated the two germline ends. The CDR3 contains 14 residues. The CDR3: CASSLSGGRYEQYF. CDR3 in DNA: TGTGCCAGCAGCTTATCCGGGGGCCGTTACGAGCAGTACTTC.

V and J are TRBV19 and TRBJ1-4; D possibly corresponds to TRBD1 (6 bases). This CDR3 contains 17 residues. The V gene lost 2 bases and the J gene lost 0 bases, with 13 bases spanning the gap. Germline lookup yields CDR1 LNHDA and CDR2 SQIVND (reference sequence). The CDR3, as DNA: TGTGCCAGTAGTATAATAGCCGGGGGCGCAACTAATGAAAAACTGTTTTTT. The encoded protein is CASSIIAGGATNEKLFF.

The chain recombines TRBV29-1 with TRBJ1-2; D is undetermined. The CDR3 length is 11 residues. CDR1 is SQVTM, CDR2 ANQGSEA, per germline. V was trimmed by 6 bases and J by 8 bases, leaving 13 bases between them. The CDR3 spells CSVQSLPGYTF. DNA for the CDR3: TGCAGCGTACAGTCTCTCCCAGGCTACACCTTC. Based on the CDR3 plus reference TRBV29-1 and TRBJ1-2, the full variable domain is SAVISQKPSRDICQRGTSLTIQCQVDSQVTMMFWYRQQPGQSLTLIATANQGSEATYESGFVIDKFPISRPNLTFSTLTVSNMSPEDSSIYLCSVQSLPGYTFGSGTRLTVV.

The chain carries TRBV5-6 and TRBJ1-1, with a tentative D call TRBD1 (6 bases). CDR3 length: 15 amino acids. V dropped 4 bases and J dropped 3 bases, with 16 bases sitting between them. Germline CDR1 is SGHDT and CDR2 is YYEEEE. CDR3 DNA sequence: TGTGCCAGCAGCGATTGGGGGGCCGTTTACACTGAAGCTTTCTTT. Translation gives CASSDWGAVYTEAFF.

The V call is TRBV28, the J call TRBJ2-1; D is perhaps TRBD1 or TRBD2 (5 bases each). V was trimmed by 6 bases and J by 7 bases, leaving 22 bases between them. The germline CDR1 and CDR2 sequences are MDHEN and SYDVKM. The length of the CDR3 is 16 residues. CDR3: CASSPGPGAGMNEQFF. CDR3 nucleotides: TGTGCCAGCAGCCCCGGACCCGGGGCCGGGATGAATGAGCAGTTCTTC.

The rearrangement joins TRBV2 to TRBJ1-6; D unresolved. CDR3 length equals 17 residues. The germline CDR1 and CDR2 sequences are SNHLY and FYNNEI. V lost 2 bases and J 4 bases, leaving 15 bases between the germline ends. The CDR3 loop is CASSERSVPRYNSPLHF. The CDR3 DNA reads as TGTGCCAGCAGTGAAAGGTCGGTCCCTCGTTATAATTCACCCCTCCACTTT.

This clone was seen once. The chain couples TRBV29-1 to TRBJ2-3; TRBD2 matches at 15 bases. The V gene's germline CDR1 is SQVTM and CDR2 ANQGSEA. Losses at the gene ends were 7 bases for V and 5 bases for J; bases not matched to a gene: 10. The CDR3 is 16 residues long. The chain's CDR3 is CSARTSGGAVGDTQYF. In nucleotides, the CDR3 is TGCAGCGCTCGGACTAGCGGGGGGGCCGTAGGAGATACGCAGTATTTT.

The CDR3, as DNA: TGTGCCAGCCGAAGTGGAAACACCATATATTTT. Its protein product is CASRSGNTIYF. V usage is TRBV6-5 and J usage is TRBJ1-3; no firm D call. The CDR3 has 11 amino acids. The germline gives CDR1 MNHEY, CDR2 SVGAGI. Trimming removed 8 bases at V and 3 bases at J, with 5 bases between.

The chain couples TRBV28 to TRBJ1-1; D possibly corresponds to TRBD1 (5 bases). V dropped 5 bases and J dropped 7 bases, with 14 bases sitting between them. Germline CDR1 is MDHEN and CDR2 is SYDVKM. The CDR3 totals 13 residues. The CDR3 coding sequence is TGTGCCAGCAGTAAGGCGGGGCGGAATGAAGCTTTCTTT. Its protein product is CASSKAGRNEAFF. Full variable domain (outside the CDR3, taken from reference TRBV28 and TRBJ1-1): DVKVTQSSRYLVKRTGEKVFLECVQDMDHENMFWYRQDPGLGLRLIYFSYDVKMKEKGDIPEGYSVSREKKERFSLILESASTNQTSMYLCASSKAGRNEAFFGQGTRLTVV.

The rearrangement links TRBV7-2 to TRBJ2-7; no clear D gene. The germline gives CDR1 SGHTA, CDR2 FQGNSA. The V end was cut by 0 bases, the J end by 0 bases, with 6 bases between. CDR3 length: 14 amino acids. The CDR3 nucleotides are TGTGCCAGCAGCTTAGCGTACTTCTCCTACGAGCAGTACTTC. It translates to CASSLAYFSYEQYF.

V is TRBV6-5 and J is TRBJ1-6, with D maybe TRBD1 (5 bases). Germline CDR1 is MNHEY and CDR2 is SVGAGI. The length of the CDR3 is 16 residues. Trimming shortened V by 0 bases and J by 6 bases, and 12 bases separated the two germline ends. The CDR3 nucleotides read TGTGCCAGCAGTTACTCGATAGGGGCTGTTAATTCACCCCTCCACTTT. Amino acid sequence: CASSYSIGAVNSPLHF.

The chain combines TRBV2 with TRBJ2-2; perhaps TRBD1 as D (7 bases). The CDR3 runs to 16 residues. V lost 3 bases, J lost 4 bases, and 15 bases lay in between. The germline V gene has CDR1 SNHLY and CDR2 FYNNEI. CDR3 sequence reads: CASSEAGQGVTGELFF. CDR3 nucleotides: TGTGCCAGCAGTGAGGCGGGGCAGGGGGTCACCGGGGAGCTGTTTTTT.

The chain employs TRBV14 and TRBJ1-1; D uncertain. The CDR3 totals 14 residues. The V and J ends lost 3 bases and 1 base respectively, with 9 bases between them. In germline, CDR1 is SGHDN, CDR2 FVKESK. The CDR3 here is CASSQEHTNTEAFF. The CDR3 bases are TGTGCCAGCAGCCAGGAACATACGAACACTGAAGCTTTCTTT.

This chain connects TRBV5-1 to TRBJ2-5, with 14 nucleotides matching TRBD2. From germline, CDR1 is SGHRS and CDR2 YFSETQ. The CDR3 consists of 17 residues. J gave up 4 bases and V 0 bases, and 5 bases lay outside the gene matches. The CDR3 loop reads CASSLGLAGGPGETQYF. As DNA, the CDR3 is TGCGCCAGCAGCTTGGGACTAGCGGGGGGGCCGGGAGAGACCCAGTACTTC.

The chain has TRBV4-1 and TRBJ1-3; possibly TRBD1 for D (5 bases). Germline V gives CDR1 MGHRA, CDR2 YSYEKL. The CDR3 spans 15 residues. The V end lost 2 bases, the J end lost 4 bases, and 12 bases lay between the germline ends. This chain's CDR3 is CASSQPWDGGNTIYF. CDR3 DNA sequence: TGCGCCAGCAGCCAACCATGGGACGGGGGAAACACCATATATTTT.

As for this clone: Mismatch with germline at one junction end may stem from a read error. The V call is TRBV5-8, the J call TRBJ2-1; D is perhaps TRBD1 (5 bases). The CDR3 spans 15 residues. Germline-derived CDR1 and CDR2 are SGHTS and YDEGEE. DNA for the CDR3: TGTGCCAGCACCTTGGGGCAAAGCTCCTACAATGAGCAGTTCTTC. Residues: CASTLGQSSYNEQFF.

In this sample, this clone turned up a few times. This chain connects TRBV7-2 to TRBJ2-2; 7 positions match TRBD2. Per germline, CDR1 SGHTA and CDR2 FQGNSA. The CDR3 runs 16 residues. V lost 5 bases to trimming and J lost 5 bases; unmatched junction nucleotides: 11. In nucleotides, the CDR3 is TGTGCCAGCAGCCCAACTAGTGGGGGGGATACCGGGGAGCTGTTTTTT. Translated, it gives CASSPTSGGDTGELFF.

Comments on this clone: Without the conserved terminal phenylalanine or tryptophan, this CDR3 likely stems from a read error. This sequence joins TRBV4-1 and TRBJ1-6; maybe TRBD1 (6 bases). This CDR3 is 20 amino acids long. Germline V gene lookup returns CDR1 MGHRA and CDR2 YSYEKL. Deletions cut 0 bases from V and 8 bases from J, with 26 bases between. The CDR3 protein is CASSQDIAIGGARMDSPLHL. Here the CDR3 DNA reads TGCGCCAGCAGCCAAGATATCGCGATTGGGGGGGCTCGTATGGATTCACCCCTCCACCTT.

The J gene is TRBJ2-1, the V gene TRBV13; D gene unclear. Germline values: CDR1 PRHDT, CDR2 FYEKMQ (reference sequence). CDR3 length equals 13 residues. V lost 0 bases to trimming and J lost 5 bases, with 5 bases between them. The CDR3 sequence: CASSLGRNNEQFF. The CDR3 DNA reads TGTGCCAGCAGCTTAGGACGGAACAATGAGCAGTTCTTC.

This clone came up once. The chain recombines TRBV27 with TRBJ2-3; 11 bases match TRBD1. With 7 bases clipped from V and 5 bases from J, the junction kept 5 bases outside the gene matches. Germline V gene data show CDR1 as MNHEY and CDR2 as SMNVEV (reference sequence). The CDR3 contains 14 residues. CDR3 bases: TGTGCCAGCAAGGGACAGGGGGGTGTAGATACGCAGTATTTT. Protein: CASKGQGGVDTQYF.

The rearrangement joins TRBV5-6 to TRBJ2-1; D unclear. Trimming took 7 bases from V and 1 from J, leaving 12 bases between them. The V gene's germline CDR1 is SGHDT and CDR2 YYEEEE. The CDR3 covers 14 residues. The CDR3 DNA reads TGTGCCAGCGGGCACCTGGTTTCCTACAATGAGCAGTTCTTC. It specifies CASGHLVSYNEQFF.

The chain employs TRBV27 and TRBJ2-1, with TRBD2 identical over 10 bases. Looked up from germline, CDR1 is MNHEY and CDR2 is SMNVEV (reference sequence). V gave up 3 bases and J gave up 7 bases; unmatched junction bases: 9. The CDR3 runs to 16 residues. The CDR3 region is CASSLISGGAMNEQFF. The CDR3 coding sequence is TGTGCCAGCAGTTTGATCAGCGGGGGGGCTATGAATGAGCAGTTCTTC.

The V and J genes are TRBV11-2 and TRBJ2-1; D remains ambiguous. In germline, CDR1 is SGHAT, CDR2 FQNNGV. The CDR3 has 12 amino acids. Trimming left V 3 bases short and J 7 bases short, with 7 bases between. The CDR3 nucleotides are TGTGCCAGCAGCTTGGAACTAAATGAGCAGTTCTTC. Protein sequence: CASSLELNEQFF.

This chain joins TRBV7-8 and TRBJ2-5; D gene ambiguous. Judging by the DNA end, TRBJ2-7 fits better; the J call may be wrong. CDR1 and CDR2 (germline): SGHVS, FQNEAQ. CDR3 length equals 12 residues. The CDR3 sequence is CASSFFSYEQYF. CDR3 nucleotide sequence: TGTGCCAGCAGCTTTTTCTCCTACGAGCAGTACTTC.

This chain uses TRBV9 with TRBJ2-2; D perhaps matches TRBD1 (5 bases). Germline V gives CDR1 SGDLS, CDR2 YYNGEE. The CDR3 is made up of 13 amino acids. The V gene lost 0 bases and the J gene lost 5 bases, with 5 bases spanning the gap. The CDR3 loop is CASSVAGTGELFF. The CDR3 coding sequence is TGTGCCAGCAGCGTAGCAGGGACCGGGGAGCTGTTTTTT.

The sample holds one count of this clone. At one end the junction does not follow the germline gene, possibly because of a read error. V and J are TRBV10-3 and TRBJ2-7; TRBD1 matches at 10 bases. Germline lookup yields CDR1 ENHRY and CDR2 SYGVKD. The CDR3 covers 13 residues. This CDR3 is CAIRDRGSYEQHF. CDR3 nucleotides: TGTGCCATCCGGGACAGGGGCTCCTACGAGCAGCACTTC.

The table lists this clone with a few counts. The chain links TRBV7-3 to TRBJ1-1; 8 positions match TRBD1. Per the germline V gene, CDR1 is SGHTA and CDR2 is FQGTGA. CDR3 length equals 13 residues. Trimming cost V 1 base and J 8 bases; bases outside gene matches: 3. The CDR3 bases are TGTGCCAGCAGCTTAATCGGACAGGGCGAAGCTTTCTTT. Translating it yields CASSLIGQGEAFF.